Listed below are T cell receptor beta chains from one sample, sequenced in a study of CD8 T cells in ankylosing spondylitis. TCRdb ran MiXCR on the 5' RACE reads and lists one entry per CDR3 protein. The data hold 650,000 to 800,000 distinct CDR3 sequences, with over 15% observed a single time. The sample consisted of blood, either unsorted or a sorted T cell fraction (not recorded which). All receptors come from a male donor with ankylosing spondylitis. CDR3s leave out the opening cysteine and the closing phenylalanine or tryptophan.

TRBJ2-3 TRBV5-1 ASSRDFLAGDTQY
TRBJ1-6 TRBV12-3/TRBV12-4 ASTQGDRNSPLH
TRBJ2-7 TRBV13 ASRHGRVEQY
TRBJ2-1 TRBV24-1 ATSIKRESSYNEQF
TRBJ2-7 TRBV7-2 ASSSGDRYYEQY
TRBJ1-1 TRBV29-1 SVQGAANTEAF
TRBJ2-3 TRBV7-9 ASSLGVSQGNTDTQY
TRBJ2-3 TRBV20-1 SAVESRGGTDTQY
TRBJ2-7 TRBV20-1 SARKTSGSRDEQY
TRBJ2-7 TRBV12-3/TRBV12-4 ASSVGSTYEQY
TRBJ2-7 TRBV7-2 ASRLSRLAGYEQY
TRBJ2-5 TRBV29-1 SVISGRRETQY
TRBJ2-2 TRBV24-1 ATSDFPGSGELF
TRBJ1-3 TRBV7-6 ASSLEERGGVSGNTIY
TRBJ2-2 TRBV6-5 ASSYLAGAGELF
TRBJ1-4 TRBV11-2 ASSFSGGQNGKLF
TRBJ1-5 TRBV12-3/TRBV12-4 ASSRDNYQPQH
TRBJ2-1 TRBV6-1 ASSNLAGRTYNEQF
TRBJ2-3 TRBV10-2 ASSEFDTQY
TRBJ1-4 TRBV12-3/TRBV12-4 ASSFRGPGEKLF
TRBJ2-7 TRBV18 ASSPQYPEQY
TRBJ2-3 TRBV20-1 SASSGSADTQY
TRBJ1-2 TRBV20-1 SARPSGTGESGYT